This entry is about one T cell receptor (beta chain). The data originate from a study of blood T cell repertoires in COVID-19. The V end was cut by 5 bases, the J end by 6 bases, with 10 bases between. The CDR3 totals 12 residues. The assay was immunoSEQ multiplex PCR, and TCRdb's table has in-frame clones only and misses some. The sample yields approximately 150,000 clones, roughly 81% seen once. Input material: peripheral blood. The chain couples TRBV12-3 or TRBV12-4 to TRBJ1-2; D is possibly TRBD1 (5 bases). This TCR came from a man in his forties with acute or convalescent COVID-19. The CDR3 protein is CASSPIQDGYTF. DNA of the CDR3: TGTGCCAGCAGTCCCATACAGGATGGCTACACCTTC.